The clone carrying this T cell receptor (beta chain) has just a few counts. The sample belongs to a study of early T cells in non-severe SARS-CoV-2 infection. Study overall: The sequenced material was bulk RNA from unsorted whole blood, and its chains were unpaired.

Individual cDNA molecules carried attached unique molecular identifiers. One entry per CDR3 protein results from TCRdb running MiXCR on the 5' RACE reads. The repertoire holds tens of thousands of distinct CDR3 sequences, with over 7% as singletons. V trimming: 0 bases; J trimming: 10 bases; junction bases outside the gene matches: 12. There are 17 residues in the CDR3. Germline V lookup: CDR1 MNHNY, CDR2 SVGAGI (reference sequence). The V call is TRBV6-6, the J call TRBJ1-6; 7 bases align to TRBD1. The source material was whole blood. The sequence was collected from an adult who was a healthcare worker with PCR-confirmed SARS-CoV-2 infection or an uninfected control (not recorded which). The CDR3 is CASSYSVFKGAGSPLHF. Written as DNA, the CDR3 is TGTGCCAGCAGTTACTCAGTTTTCAAGGGGGCCGGATCACCCCTCCACTTT.